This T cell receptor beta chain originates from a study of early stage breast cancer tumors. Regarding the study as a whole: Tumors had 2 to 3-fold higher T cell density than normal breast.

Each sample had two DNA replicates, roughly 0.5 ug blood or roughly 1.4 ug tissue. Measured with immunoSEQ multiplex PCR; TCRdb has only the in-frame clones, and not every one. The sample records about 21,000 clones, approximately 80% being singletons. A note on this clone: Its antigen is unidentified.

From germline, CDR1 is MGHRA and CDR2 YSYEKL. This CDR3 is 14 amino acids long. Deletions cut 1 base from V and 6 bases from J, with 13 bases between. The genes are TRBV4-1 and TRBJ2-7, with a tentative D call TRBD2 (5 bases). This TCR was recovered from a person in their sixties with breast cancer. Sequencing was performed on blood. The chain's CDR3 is CASSQGGPEGEQYF. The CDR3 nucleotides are TGCGCCAGCAGCCAAGGTGGGCCCGAGGGCGAGCAGTACTTC.